The clone carrying this TCR beta chain appeared a few times. This entry is derived from a study of T cells after yellow fever vaccination. One entry per CDR3 protein, called by TCRdb with MiXCR from the 5' RACE reads. Found here are about 340,000 distinct CDR3 sequences, approximately 12% of them singletons; the top ten hold roughly 3.1%. V trimming: 3 bases; J trimming: 3 bases; junction bases outside the gene matches: 3. The germline V gene has CDR1 KGHDR and CDR2 SFDVKD. CDR3 length: 15 amino acids. The source was CD4+ T cells sorted from PBMCs, collected 15 days after the yellow fever booster vaccination. The source of this sequence is a man between 18 and 35 years old who received the YFV17D yellow fever vaccine. The genes are TRBV24-1 and TRBJ1-2; 10 positions match TRBD1. CDR3 loop: CATSDPGQGDYGYTF. In DNA form, the CDR3 reads TGTGCCACCAGTGATCCCGGACAGGGGGACTATGGCTACACCTTC.